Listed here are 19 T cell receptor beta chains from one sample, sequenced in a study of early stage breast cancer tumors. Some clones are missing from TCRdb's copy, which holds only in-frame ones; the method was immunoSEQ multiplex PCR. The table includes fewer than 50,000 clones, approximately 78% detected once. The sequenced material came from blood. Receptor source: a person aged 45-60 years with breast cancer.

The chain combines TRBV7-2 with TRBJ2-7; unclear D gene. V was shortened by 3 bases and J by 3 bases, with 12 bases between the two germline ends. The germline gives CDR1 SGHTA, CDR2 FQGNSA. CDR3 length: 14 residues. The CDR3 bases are TGTGCCAGCAGCTTGGCAGGCCCCGGCTACGAGCAGTACTTC. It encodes CASSLAGPGYEQYF.

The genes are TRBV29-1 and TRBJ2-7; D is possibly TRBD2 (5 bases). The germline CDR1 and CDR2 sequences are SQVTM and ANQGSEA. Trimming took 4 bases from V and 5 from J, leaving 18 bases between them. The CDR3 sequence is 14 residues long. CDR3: CSVVVGVGLDEQYF. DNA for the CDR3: TGCAGCGTTGTGGTGGGAGTAGGACTCGACGAGCAGTACTTC.

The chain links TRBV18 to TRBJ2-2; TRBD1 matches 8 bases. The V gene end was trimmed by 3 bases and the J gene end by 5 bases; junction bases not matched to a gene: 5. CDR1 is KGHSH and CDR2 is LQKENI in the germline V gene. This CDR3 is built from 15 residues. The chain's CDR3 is CASSPTGVLTGELFF. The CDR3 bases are TGTGCCAGCTCACCGACAGGGGTGCTTACCGGGGAGCTGTTTTTT.

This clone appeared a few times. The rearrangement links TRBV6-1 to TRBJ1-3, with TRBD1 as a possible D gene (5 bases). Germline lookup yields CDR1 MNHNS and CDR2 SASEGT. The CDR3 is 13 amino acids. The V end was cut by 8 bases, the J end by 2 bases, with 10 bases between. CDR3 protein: CASPGSPGNTIYF. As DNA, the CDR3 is TGTGCCAGCCCAGGGTCCCCTGGAAACACCATATATTTT.

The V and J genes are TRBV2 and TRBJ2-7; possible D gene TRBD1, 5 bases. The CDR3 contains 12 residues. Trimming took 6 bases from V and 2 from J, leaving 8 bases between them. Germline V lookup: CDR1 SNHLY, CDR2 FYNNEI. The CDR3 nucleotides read TGTGCCAGCAGAGACAGTCCCTACGAGCAGTACTTC. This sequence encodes CASRDSPYEQYF.

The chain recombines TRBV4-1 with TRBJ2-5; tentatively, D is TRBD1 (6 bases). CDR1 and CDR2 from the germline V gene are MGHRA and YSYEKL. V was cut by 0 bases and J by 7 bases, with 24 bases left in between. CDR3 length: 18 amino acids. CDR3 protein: CASSQDWRSTGVWGTQYF. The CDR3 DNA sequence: TGCGCCAGCAGCCAAGATTGGCGGTCGACAGGAGTCTGGGGGACCCAGTACTTC.

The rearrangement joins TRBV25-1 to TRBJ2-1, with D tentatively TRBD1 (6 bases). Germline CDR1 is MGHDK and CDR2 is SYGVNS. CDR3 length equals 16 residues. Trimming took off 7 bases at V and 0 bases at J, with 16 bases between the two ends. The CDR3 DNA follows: TGTGCCAGCACCACGGGACACTTGAGCTCCTACAATGAGCAGTTCTTC. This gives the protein CASTTGHLSSYNEQFF.

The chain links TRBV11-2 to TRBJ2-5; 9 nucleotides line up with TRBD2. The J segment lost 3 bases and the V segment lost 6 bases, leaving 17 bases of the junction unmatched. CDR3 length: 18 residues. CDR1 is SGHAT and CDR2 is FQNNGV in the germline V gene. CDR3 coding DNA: TGTGCCAGCAGTCTTAGGGGGAGGCTAGCGGGGTTCAAAGAGACCCAGTACTTC. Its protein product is CASSLRGRLAGFKETQYF.

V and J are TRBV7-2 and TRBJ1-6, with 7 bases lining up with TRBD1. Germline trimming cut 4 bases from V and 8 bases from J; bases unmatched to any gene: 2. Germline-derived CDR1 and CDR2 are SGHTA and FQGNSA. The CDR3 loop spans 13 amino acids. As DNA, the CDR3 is TGTGCCAGCAGCTACGACAGGGATTCACCCCTCCACTTT. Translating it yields CASSYDRDSPLHF.

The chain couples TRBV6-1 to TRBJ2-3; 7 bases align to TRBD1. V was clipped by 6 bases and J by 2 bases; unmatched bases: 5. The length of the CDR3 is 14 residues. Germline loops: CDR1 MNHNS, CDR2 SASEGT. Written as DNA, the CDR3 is TGTGCCAGCAGCCTGACAGGGATCACAGATACGCAGTATTTT. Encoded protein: CASSLTGITDTQYF.

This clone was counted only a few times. The CDR3 DNA is TGTGCCAGCAGCGTAGAAACAGGGGTTAACACTGAAGCTTTCTTT. It is translated as CASSVETGVNTEAFF. The chain uses TRBV9 and TRBJ1-1, with TRBD1 matching over 7 bases. CDR1 and CDR2 from the germline V gene are SGDLS and YYNGEE. This CDR3 has 15 residues. V gave up 0 bases and J gave up 2 bases; unmatched junction bases: 4. The full variable domain, in which reference TRBV9 and TRBJ1-1 provide the parts outside the CDR3, is DSGVTQTPKHLITATGQRVTLRCSPRSGDLSVYWYQQSLDQGLQFLIQYYNGEERAKGNILERFSAQQFPDLHSELNLSSLELGDSALYFCASSVETGVNTEAFFGQGTRLTVV.

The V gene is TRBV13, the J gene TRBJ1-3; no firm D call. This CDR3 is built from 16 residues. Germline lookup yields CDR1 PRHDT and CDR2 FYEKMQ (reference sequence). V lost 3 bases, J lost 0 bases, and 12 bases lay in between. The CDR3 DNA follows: TGTGCCAGCAGCTTTTGGGTGGCTAGCTCTGGAAACACCATATATTTT. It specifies CASSFWVASSGNTIYF.

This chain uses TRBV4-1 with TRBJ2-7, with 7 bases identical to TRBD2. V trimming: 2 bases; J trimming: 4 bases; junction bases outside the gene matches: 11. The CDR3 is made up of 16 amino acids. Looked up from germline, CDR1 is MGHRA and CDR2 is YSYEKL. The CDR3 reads CASSQPRGGGSYEQYF. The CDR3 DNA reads TGCGCCAGCAGCCAACCCCGAGGTGGCGGGAGTTACGAGCAGTACTTC.

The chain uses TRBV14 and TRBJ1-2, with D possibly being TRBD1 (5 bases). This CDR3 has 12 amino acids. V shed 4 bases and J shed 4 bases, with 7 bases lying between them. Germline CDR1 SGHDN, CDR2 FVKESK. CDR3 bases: TGTGCCAGCAGCCCAGGGTCCTATGGCTACACCTTC. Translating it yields CASSPGSYGYTF.

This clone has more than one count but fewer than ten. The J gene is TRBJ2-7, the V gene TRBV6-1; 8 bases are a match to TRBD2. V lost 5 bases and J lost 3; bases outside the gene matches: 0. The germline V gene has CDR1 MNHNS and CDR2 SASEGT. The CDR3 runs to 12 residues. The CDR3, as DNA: TGTGCCAGCAGTACTAGCGGCTACGAGCAGTACTTC. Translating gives CASSTSGYEQYF.

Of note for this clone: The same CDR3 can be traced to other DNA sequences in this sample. In nucleotides, the CDR3 is TGTGCCAGCAGCTTTCGACAGGGGAACACTGAAGCTTTCTTT. Its translation: CASSFRQGNTEAFF. The chain carries TRBV7-8 and TRBJ1-1, with 7 bases aligning to TRBD1. The germline CDR1 and CDR2 sequences are SGHVS and FQNEAQ. This CDR3 contains 14 residues. Germline trimming cut 3 bases from V and 1 base from J; bases unmatched to any gene: 2.

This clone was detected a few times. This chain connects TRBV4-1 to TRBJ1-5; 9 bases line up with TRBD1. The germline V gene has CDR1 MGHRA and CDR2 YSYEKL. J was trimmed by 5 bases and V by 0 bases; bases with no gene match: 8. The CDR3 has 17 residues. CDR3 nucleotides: TGCGCCAGCAGCCAAGAACTATCGGACAGGGGTTATCAGCCCCAGCATTTT. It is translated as CASSQELSDRGYQPQHF.

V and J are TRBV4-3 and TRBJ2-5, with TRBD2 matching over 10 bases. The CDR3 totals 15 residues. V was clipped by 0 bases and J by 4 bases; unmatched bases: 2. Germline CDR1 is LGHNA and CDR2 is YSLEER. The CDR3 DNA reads TGCGCCAGCAGCCAAGAGGCTAGCGGGGGAGAGACCCAGTACTTC. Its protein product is CASSQEASGGETQYF.

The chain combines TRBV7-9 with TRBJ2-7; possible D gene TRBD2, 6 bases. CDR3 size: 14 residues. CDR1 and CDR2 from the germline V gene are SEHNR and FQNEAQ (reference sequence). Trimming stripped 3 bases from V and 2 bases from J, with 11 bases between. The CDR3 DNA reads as TGTGCCAGCAGCTTCGGGACTCTTACCTACGAGCAGTACTTC. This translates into CASSFGTLTYEQYF.